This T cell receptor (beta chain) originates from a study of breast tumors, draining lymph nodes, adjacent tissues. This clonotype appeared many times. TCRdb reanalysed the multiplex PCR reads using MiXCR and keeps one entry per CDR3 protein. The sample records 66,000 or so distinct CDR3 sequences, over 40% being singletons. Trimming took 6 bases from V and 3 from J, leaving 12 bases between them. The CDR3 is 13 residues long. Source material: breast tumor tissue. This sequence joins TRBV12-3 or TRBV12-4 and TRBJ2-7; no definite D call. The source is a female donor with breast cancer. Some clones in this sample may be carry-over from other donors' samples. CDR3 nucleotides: TGTGCCAGCAGCCATGAAAAGAGCTACGAGCAGTACTTC. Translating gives CASSHEKSYEQYF.